The 21 T cell receptor beta chains reported below all come from one sample, sequenced in a study of graft-versus-host responses after intestinal transplantation. Antigens for these TCRs are unknown. This table comes from immunoSEQ multiplex PCR, and its TCRdb copy is limited to in-frame clones, with some not included. The data contain around 40,000 clones, roughly 96% of them singletons. This specimen was unstimulated CD8+ T cells sorted from spleen or lymph node cells, taken before transplant. These receptors originate from a human donor who was the organ donor for an intestinal transplant.

In this sample, this clone turned up a few times. This rearrangement joins TRBV14 to TRBJ1-4, with TRBD1 matching 9 bases. Germline V lookup: CDR1 SGHDN, CDR2 FVKESK. Trimming cost V 7 bases and J 7 bases; bases outside gene matches: 16. The CDR3 extends over 17 amino acids. The CDR3 bases are TGTGCCAGCACTCATAAAAGGCCGGGACAGGGCTTTGAAAAACTGTTTTTT. Translating it yields CASTHKRPGQGFEKLFF. The whole variable domain, filled in from reference TRBV14 and TRBJ1-4, reads EAGVTQFPSHSVIEKGQTVTLRCDPISGHDNLYWYRRVMGKEIKFLLHFVKESKQDESGMPNNRFLAERTGGTYSTLKVQPAELEDSGVYFCASTHKRPGQGFEKLFFGSGTQLSVL.

In its sample, this clone was seen a few times. The chain couples TRBV7-8 to TRBJ2-5; D remains ambiguous. This CDR3 contains 14 residues. Germline CDR1 and CDR2: SGHVS and FQNEAQ. Trimming took off 1 base at V and 0 bases at J, with 6 bases between the two ends. The CDR3 here is CASSLVTYQETQYF. The CDR3 DNA is TGTGCCAGCAGCTTAGTAACATACCAAGAGACCCAGTACTTC.

The rearrangement uses TRBV7-8 and TRBJ1-2; tentatively, D is TRBD1 (5 bases). This CDR3 region has 14 residues. Trimming shortened V by 2 bases and J by 5 bases, and 12 bases separated the two germline ends. CDR1 is SGHVS, CDR2 FQNEAQ, per germline. The CDR3 region is CASSLMGRYYGYTF. The CDR3 DNA is TGTGCCAGCAGCTTAATGGGACGGTATTATGGCTACACCTTC.

The V and J genes are TRBV4-1 and TRBJ2-3; 12 bases fit TRBD2. Germline assignment: CDR1 MGHRA and CDR2 YSYEKL. The trim removed 3 bases at V and 5 bases at J, leaving 18 bases unmatched. There are 20 residues in the CDR3. The CDR3 DNA follows: TGCGCCAGCAGCCAGGGATTGACTAGCGGGAGAACCGGGCATAGAGATACGCAGTATTTT. Translation: CASSQGLTSGRTGHRDTQYF.

The chain combines TRBV5-8 with TRBJ2-2; 7 bases agree with TRBD1. The CDR3 spans 15 residues. CDR1 is SGHTS, CDR2 YDEGEE, per germline. Trimming took 0 bases from V and 4 from J; bases not matched to a gene: 3. CDR3 sequence (DNA): TGTGCCAGCAGCTTGGATTCAGGGGGCACCGGGGAGCTGTTTTTT. Translating gives CASSLDSGGTGELFF.

V and J are TRBV6-1 and TRBJ2-7; D is possibly TRBD1 (6 bases). Per germline, CDR1 MNHNS and CDR2 SASEGT. The CDR3 has 12 residues. Trimming took 4 bases from V and 7 from J, leaving 11 bases between them. In DNA form, the CDR3 reads TGTGCCAGCAGTGGCGACAGGATAGAGCAGTACTTC. This gives the protein CASSGDRIEQYF.

The rearrangement uses TRBV9 and TRBJ2-7; 7 positions agree with TRBD1. Germline values: CDR1 SGDLS, CDR2 YYNGEE. Trimming removed 4 bases from V and 6 bases from J; junction bases left unmatched: 7. CDR3 length: 13 amino acids. Here the CDR3 DNA reads TGTGCCAGCAGCCCCCGACAGGGCATCGAGCAGTACTTC. It encodes CASSPRQGIEQYF.

The chain uses TRBV9 and TRBJ2-3; D is uncertain. The CDR3 sequence is 13 residues long. CDR1 and CDR2 (germline): SGDLS, YYNGEE. Trimming stripped 3 bases from V and 0 bases from J, with 5 bases between. The CDR3 here is CASSDRSTDTQYF. The CDR3 DNA reads TGTGCCAGCAGCGACCGAAGCACAGATACGCAGTATTTT.

Points on this clone: The germline gene is not matched at one end of the junction; a read error may be the cause. This rearrangement joins TRBV20-1 to TRBJ1-1; unclear D gene. CDR1 and CDR2 from the germline V gene are DFQATT and SNEGSKA (reference sequence). This CDR3 is 8 amino acids long. In nucleotides, the CDR3 is TGCAGTGCTACGGCCTGGCATTTT. Translated: CSATAWHF.

This rearrangement joins TRBV5-1 to TRBJ2-7; 8 bases map to TRBD1. This CDR3 has 14 residues. Germline loops: CDR1 SGHRS, CDR2 YFSETQ. With V trimmed by 4 bases and J by 4 bases, 7 bases remained unmatched. CDR3 amino acids: CASSIRRTGYEQYF. In nucleotides, the CDR3 is TGCGCCAGCAGCATACGACGGACAGGGTACGAGCAGTACTTC.

V gene TRBV19 combines with J gene TRBJ2-7; TRBD1 matches at 8 bases. V lost 5 bases to trimming and J lost 4 bases; unmatched junction nucleotides: 16. The length of the CDR3 is 17 residues. Germline CDR1 is LNHDA and CDR2 is SQIVND (reference sequence). CDR3 nucleotide sequence: TGTGCCAGTAGTCAGCGACAGGGGAGTATGGAATTTTACGAGCAGTACTTC. This gives the protein CASSQRQGSMEFYEQYF.

This clone came up once. The chain carries TRBV9 and TRBJ2-2; D may match TRBD1 or TRBD2 (5 bases each). Trimming left V 0 bases short and J 1 base short, with 13 bases between. Germline CDR1 and CDR2: SGDLS and YYNGEE. This CDR3 region has 17 residues. In DNA, the CDR3 is TGTGCCAGCAGCGTAGACCAGGGCGCGGGGAACACCGGGGAGCTGTTTTTT. Its protein is CASSVDQGAGNTGELFF.

The V gene is TRBV11-2, the J gene TRBJ2-3, with D tentatively TRBD1 (6 bases). With 2 bases removed from V and 2 bases from J, the gap between germline ends came to 11 bases. The CDR3 runs 15 residues. Germline CDR1 SGHAT, CDR2 FQNNGV. The CDR3 DNA follows: TGTGCCAGCAGCTTATGGGGGCGCCCCACAGATACGCAGTATTTT. Translating it yields CASSLWGRPTDTQYF.

The gene calls are TRBV4-2 and TRBJ1-1; 8 bases are a match to TRBD1. V trimming: 3 bases; J trimming: 2 bases; junction bases outside the gene matches: 2. Germline CDR1 and CDR2: LGHNA and YNFKEQ. The CDR3 is 14 residues long. CDR3 amino acids: CASSHGQGNTEAFF. Here the CDR3 DNA reads TGTGCCAGCAGCCACGGACAGGGCAACACTGAAGCTTTCTTT.

J is TRBJ2-7 and V is TRBV5-1; D gene ambiguous. V gave up 1 base and J gave up 3 bases, with 14 bases separating them. CDR1 is SGHRS, CDR2 YFSETQ, per germline. The CDR3 spans 15 residues. The CDR3 DNA sequence: TGCGCCAGCAGCTTGCGACTCGGCTTACACTACGAGCAGTACTTC. Residues: CASSLRLGLHYEQYF.

The CDR3: CASSFRTDTQYF. CDR3 nucleotides: TGTGCCAGCAGCTTTCGCACAGATACGCAGTATTTT. V and J are TRBV5-4 and TRBJ2-3; D is ambiguous. The germline V gene encodes CDR1 SGHNT and CDR2 YYREEE (reference sequence). Trimming removed 2 bases at V and 1 base at J, with 2 bases between. This CDR3 comprises 12 residues.

The chain links TRBV14 to TRBJ1-5; unclear D gene. The V end was cut by 0 bases, the J end by 3 bases, with 24 bases between. The CDR3 spans 20 residues. Looked up from germline, CDR1 is SGHDN and CDR2 is FVKESK. In DNA, the CDR3 is TGTGCCAGCAGCCAAGACAACCTGAGAGGGCGGAGACCAAACAATCAGCCCCAGCATTTT. Translated, it gives CASSQDNLRGRRPNNQPQHF.

This clone was found once. Sequence at one end of the junction differs from germline and may be a read error. V and J are TRBV7-7 and TRBJ2-1, with D perhaps TRBD1 or TRBD2 (5 bases each). The CDR3 contains 18 residues. The V gene's germline CDR1 is SSHAT and CDR2 FNYEAQ (reference sequence). The CDR3: CASSLRFSGPSSYNEQFF. The DNA for the CDR3 is TGTGCTAGCAGCTTAAGGTTTTCGGGGCCCAGCTCCTACAATGAGCAGTTCTTC.

The genes are TRBV14 and TRBJ1-2; 10 nucleotides align to TRBD1. J gave up 7 bases and V 5 bases, and 13 bases lay outside the gene matches. The CDR3 contains 16 residues. Germline V gives CDR1 SGHDN, CDR2 FVKESK. Here the CDR3 reads CASSYTSGTGVFGYTF. In DNA, the CDR3 is TGTGCCAGCAGCTACACCTCCGGGACAGGGGTCTTTGGCTACACCTTC. Filled out from reference TRBV14 and TRBJ1-2, the complete variable domain reads EAGVTQFPSHSVIEKGQTVTLRCDPISGHDNLYWYRRVMGKEIKFLLHFVKESKQDESGMPNNRFLAERTGGTYSTLKVQPAELEDSGVYFCASSYTSGTGVFGYTFGSGTRLTVV.

The CDR3 DNA reads as TGCGCCACCAGAATTCAGGGGTTCGGCACCGGGGAGCTGTTTTTT. It specifies CATRIQGFGTGELFF. This rearrangement joins TRBV4-1 to TRBJ2-2, with D possibly matching TRBD1 (6 bases). Trimming pared 10 bases from V and 4 bases from J, leaving 19 bases between. The length of the CDR3 is 15 residues. Germline V gene sequence: CDR1 MGHRA, CDR2 YSYEKL.

This chain links TRBV5-1 with TRBJ2-5; 9 bases agree with TRBD2. In germline, CDR1 is SGHRS, CDR2 YFSETQ. The CDR3 spans 15 residues. After removal of 6 bases from V and 5 bases from J, the junction contained 11 bases not matched to a gene. For the CDR3, the DNA is TGCGCCAGCAACCCCTGGCGGGGGGGCATGGAGACCCAGTACTTC. It translates to CASNPWRGGMETQYF. The variable domain in full, with the rest retrieved from reference TRBV5-1 and TRBJ2-5, is KAGVTQTPRYLIKTRGQQVTLSCSPISGHRSVSWYQQTPGQGLQFLFEYFSETQRNKGNFPGRFSGRQFSNSRSEMNVSTLELGDSALYLCASNPWRGGMETQYFGPGTRLLVL.